One and the same sample provided the 4 T cell receptor beta chains below, sequenced in a study of lymphopenia after photon versus proton radiotherapy. The table came from immunoSEQ multiplex PCR; TCRdb's copy has only in-frame clones and leaves some out. The sample includes roughly 38,000 clones, about 90% of them seen just once. The specimen comprised peripheral blood, sampled from a patient treated with photon-based radiotherapy. These receptors were taken from a man aged 60 to 69 with cholangiocarcinoma.

The chain employs TRBV10-1 and TRBJ2-5; the D call may be TRBD1 or TRBD2 (6 bases each). V shed 4 bases and J shed 4 bases, with 13 bases lying between them. Germline V lookup: CDR1 WNHNN, CDR2 SYGVQD (reference sequence). There are 14 residues in the CDR3. CDR3 coding DNA: TGCGCCAGCAGTGCGGGGGCCCCGGGAGAGACCCAGTACTTC. It specifies CASSAGAPGETQYF.

V usage is TRBV10-3 and J usage is TRBJ2-5, with 8 bases aligning to TRBD1. The germline CDR1 and CDR2 sequences are ENHRY and SYGVKD. The CDR3 extends over 12 amino acids. V shed 9 bases, J shed 5 bases, and the junction held 5 bases outside the gene matches. CDR3 residues: CAIGQGGETQYF. In nucleotides, the CDR3 is TGTGCCATTGGACAGGGTGGGGAGACCCAGTACTTC.

The chain carries TRBV19 and TRBJ2-1; D ambiguous. The CDR3 loop spans 13 amino acids. V shed 4 bases and J shed 0 bases, with 4 bases lying between them. Germline loops: CDR1 LNHDA, CDR2 SQIVND (reference sequence). The CDR3 reads CASSTTSYNEQFF. For the CDR3, the DNA is TGTGCCAGTAGTACTACCTCCTACAATGAGCAGTTCTTC.

The rearrangement links TRBV19 to TRBJ2-1; 9 bases fit TRBD2. CDR3 length: 16 residues. Germline CDR1 is LNHDA and CDR2 is SQIVND (reference sequence). V was clipped by 5 bases and J by 0 bases; unmatched bases: 5. The CDR3 here is CASSPSSGDSYNEQFF. As DNA, the CDR3 is TGTGCCAGTAGTCCCTCTAGCGGGGACTCCTACAATGAGCAGTTCTTC.